This TCR beta chain was recovered during a study of metastatic and nonmetastatic thyroid tumors. As to this clone: A much larger clone differs from this one at a single base, so this may be a read error.

Nobody among the patients had been given any treatment before thyroid surgery. TCRdb reassembled clones from the PCR reads with MiXCR. The sample lists about 92,000 clones; about 16% were seen once. This CDR3 comprises 18 residues. Germline CDR1 reads MGHRA; CDR2 reads YSYEKL. The sequence came from a female donor with papillary thyroid cancer or a benign thyroid nodule (not recorded which). Some clones in this sample may be carry-over from other donors' samples. Source material: blood. The genes are TRBV4-1 and TRBJ2-3; D is unresolved. This CDR3 reads CANSQAFVGFTSQDTQYF. The DNA for the CDR3 is TGCGCCAACAGCCAAGCATTCGTTGGATTTACGAGCCAGGATACGCAGTATTTT.